The 25 T cell receptor beta chains reported below all come from one sample, sequenced in a study of cytomegalovirus exposure and HLA in healthy donors. The primer mix had 60 Vbeta and 13 Jbeta primers. Assay: immunoSEQ multiplex PCR; the TCRdb copy retains only in-frame clones and omits some. This sample has 150,000 to 200,000 clones, with about 81% found just once. Sequenced input: PBMCs. Source of these receptors: a girl aged 2 to 9 in good health and CMV-seropositive.

This rearrangement joins TRBV28 to TRBJ2-7; no clear D. The CDR3 loop spans 13 amino acids. V was shortened by 2 bases and J by 4 bases, with 9 bases between the two germline ends. The V gene's germline CDR1 is MDHEN and CDR2 SYDVKM. The CDR3 DNA reads as TGTGCCAGCAGTTTAACCGGTCTTTACGAGCAGTACTTC. Translation: CASSLTGLYEQYF.

This clone was seen a handful of times. The rearrangement joins TRBV6-6 to TRBJ1-5; TRBD1 might be the D (5 bases). CDR1 and CDR2 (germline): MNHNY, SVGAGI (reference sequence). CDR3 size: 15 residues. V was trimmed by 5 bases and J by 0 bases, leaving 11 bases between them. CDR3: CASSPTAYSNQPQHF. CDR3 bases: TGTGCCAGCAGTCCGACAGCATATAGCAATCAGCCCCAGCATTTT.

In this sample, this clone turned up once. The chain recombines TRBV5-1 with TRBJ2-2; 7 nucleotides align to TRBD1. The length of the CDR3 is 13 residues. The germline V gene has CDR1 SGHRS and CDR2 YFSETQ. The V and J ends lost 0 bases and 13 bases, in that order; junction bases with no gene match: 6. The CDR3: CASSLDLDRALFF. CDR3 DNA sequence: TGCGCCAGCAGCTTGGACCTCGACAGGGCGCTGTTTTTT.

The chain uses TRBV6-1 and TRBJ2-1; D might be TRBD2 (5 bases). CDR1 is MNHNS and CDR2 is SASEGT in the germline V gene. CDR3 length equals 13 residues. Between the trimmed V and J ends, which lost 8 bases and 8 bases, there was a span of 16 bases. The CDR3 here is CASGTRLGDEQFF. The DNA for the CDR3 is TGTGCCAGCGGCACTAGACTGGGCGATGAGCAGTTCTTC.

DNA of the CDR3: TGTGCCAGCAGCAAAGAGTCTAGCGGCCTCTACAATGAGCAGTTCTTC. It is translated as CASSKESSGLYNEQFF. The chain joins TRBV21-1 to TRBJ2-1; the DNA was not compared with TRBD2, the D call given in the table. TRBV21-1 is marked as a pseudogene. The CDR3 spans 16 residues.

The chain combines TRBV5-1 with TRBJ2-3; D remains ambiguous. Per germline, CDR1 SGHRS and CDR2 YFSETQ. V dropped 2 bases and J dropped 2 bases, with 6 bases sitting between them. This CDR3 spans 13 amino acids. The CDR3 spells CASSFQSTDTQYF. CDR3 bases: TGCGCCAGCAGCTTTCAATCCACAGATACGCAGTATTTT.

The V gene is TRBV6-5, the J gene TRBJ2-5, with TRBD1 matching 9 bases. V lost 2 bases, J lost 6 bases, and 1 base stayed unmatched. The CDR3 totals 13 residues. Germline values: CDR1 MNHEY, CDR2 SVGAGI. CDR3 nucleotide sequence: TGTGCCAGCAGTTACGACAGGGGGAAGACCCAGTACTTC. It specifies CASSYDRGKTQYF.

This sequence joins TRBV5-5 and TRBJ2-7; D call uncertain. The germline CDR1 and CDR2 sequences are SGHKS and YYEKEE (reference sequence). The CDR3 is 12 residues long. V was cut by 7 bases and J by 0 bases, with 8 bases left in between. Here the CDR3 DNA reads TGTGCCAGCGCAACTACCTCCTACGAGCAGTACTTC. Protein sequence: CASATTSYEQYF.

The V and J genes are TRBV27 and TRBJ1-3; no definite D call. V lost 5 bases and J lost 0, with 5 bases in between. This CDR3 has 13 residues. In germline, CDR1 is MNHEY, CDR2 SMNVEV (reference sequence). The CDR3 sequence: CASSPLSGNTIYF. The CDR3, as DNA: TGTGCCAGCAGTCCCCTCTCTGGAAACACCATATATTTT.

This clone was seen a handful of times. This sequence joins TRBV5-1 and TRBJ2-5, with D hard to call. This CDR3 has 14 amino acids. Trimming took 3 bases from V and 4 from J, leaving 13 bases between them. Per the germline V gene, CDR1 is SGHRS and CDR2 is YFSETQ. The CDR3 sequence is CASSSTGPSETQYF. CDR3 in DNA: TGCGCCAGCAGCTCAACGGGTCCATCAGAGACCCAGTACTTC.

As concerns this clone: Distinct nucleotide sequences in the sample also encode this CDR3. The chain carries TRBV1 and TRBJ1-1. TRBV1 is reported as a pseudogene. This CDR3 comprises 13 residues. The CDR3 protein is CTSSQRDNTEAFF. CDR3 bases: TGCACCAGCAGCCAGAGGGATAACACTGAAGCTTTCTTT.

The chain links TRBV5-1 to TRBJ2-1; 11 nucleotides line up with TRBD1. Germline CDR1 reads SGHRS; CDR2 reads YFSETQ. The CDR3 has 15 residues. The ends lost 5 bases at V and 6 bases at J; junction bases unmatched: 7. The CDR3 DNA reads as TGCGCCAGCAGTTACGGACAGGGGGCCCTCAATGAGCAGTTCTTC. Its protein is CASSYGQGALNEQFF.

The chain joins TRBV9 to TRBJ2-5; 7 nucleotides match TRBD2. The germline gives CDR1 SGDLS, CDR2 YYNGEE. V dropped 4 bases and J dropped 4; count of bases not matched to a gene: 10. The CDR3 is 15 residues long. The chain's CDR3 is CASSPQWAGVETQYF. In nucleotides, the CDR3 is TGTGCCAGCAGCCCCCAATGGGCGGGAGTAGAGACCCAGTACTTC.

This chain links TRBV27 with TRBJ2-3, with 9 positions matching TRBD2. The V and J ends lost 7 bases and 2 bases, in that order; junction bases with no gene match: 4. Germline V lookup: CDR1 MNHEY, CDR2 SMNVEV (reference sequence). The CDR3 spans 14 residues. In nucleotides, the CDR3 is TGTGCCAGCATTGCTAGCGGGAACACAGATACGCAGTATTTT. It translates to CASIASGNTDTQYF.

The chain couples TRBV28 to TRBJ1-1; TRBD1 agrees at 8 bases. Germline-derived CDR1 and CDR2 are MDHEN and SYDVKM. V shed 3 bases and J 7 bases; nucleotides not matched to a gene: 4. This CDR3 spans 13 amino acids. This chain's CDR3 is CASSFMDRDEAFF. CDR3 sequence (DNA): TGTGCCAGCAGTTTTATGGACAGGGATGAAGCTTTCTTT.

The chain couples TRBV5-4 to TRBJ2-7; 11 nucleotides agree with TRBD1. The V and J ends lost 4 bases and 1 base, in that order; junction bases with no gene match: 1. Germline CDR1 and CDR2: SGHNT and YYREEE (reference sequence). The CDR3 totals 14 residues. The CDR3 bases are TGTGCCAGCAGCGGGACAGGGGGTTCCTACGAGCAGTACTTC. Translating gives CASSGTGGSYEQYF.

This sequence joins TRBV15 and TRBJ1-2; 7 nucleotides agree with TRBD1. This CDR3 has 14 amino acids. Unmatched junction bases numbered 7, after V lost 1 base and J lost 8 bases. Germline lookup yields CDR1 LNHNV and CDR2 YYDKDF (reference sequence). CDR3 residues: CATSRVAGGNGYTF. The CDR3 DNA reads TGTGCCACCAGCAGAGTGGCAGGGGGTAACGGCTACACCTTC.

This sequence joins TRBV10-3 and TRBJ1-5; D is ambiguous. V was clipped by 5 bases and J by 0 bases, with 8 bases between them. Germline-derived CDR1 and CDR2 are ENHRY and SYGVKD. This CDR3 has 14 residues. CDR3 nucleotide sequence: TGTGCCATCAGTACAGAGTATAGCAATCAGCCCCAGCATTTT. Translating gives CAISTEYSNQPQHF.

The V and J genes are TRBV29-1 and TRBJ1-2; 8 nucleotides match TRBD1. V dropped 4 bases and J dropped 8; count of bases not matched to a gene: 12. CDR1 is SQVTM, CDR2 ANQGSEA, per germline. The CDR3 consists of 14 residues. CDR3 nucleotides: TGCAGCGTTGCGGGTAGACAGGGGCCCCGGGGCTACACCTTC. Translated: CSVAGRQGPRGYTF. Supplemented by reference TRBV29-1 and TRBJ1-2, the full variable domain reads SAVISQKPSRDICQRGTSLTIQCQVDSQVTMMFWYRQQPGQSLTLIATANQGSEATYESGFVIDKFPISRPNLTFSTLTVSNMSPEDSSIYLCSVAGRQGPRGYTFGSGTRLTVV.

V gene TRBV5-1 combines with J gene TRBJ1-1, with a weak D call TRBD1 (5 bases). Per germline, CDR1 SGHRS and CDR2 YFSETQ. The length of the CDR3 is 17 residues. The V gene lost 3 bases and the J gene lost 2 bases, with 20 bases spanning the gap. The CDR3: CASSYGLRVGNNTEAFF. CDR3 in DNA: TGCGCCAGCAGCTATGGGCTCAGGGTAGGCAATAACACTGAAGCTTTCTTT.

This rearrangement joins TRBV15 to TRBJ1-1, with 7 bases lining up with TRBD1. Germline V CDR1 and CDR2: LNHNV, YYDKDF (reference sequence). The CDR3 is made up of 15 amino acids. V was pared by 5 bases and J by 3 bases, with 9 bases of the junction left unmatched. The chain's CDR3 is CATSPGQFGDTEAFF. The DNA of the CDR3 is TGTGCCACCAGCCCGGGACAGTTTGGGGACACTGAAGCTTTCTTT.

V is TRBV29-1 and J is TRBJ2-7; no reliable D call. Germline CDR1 SQVTM, CDR2 ANQGSEA. The CDR3 is made up of 13 amino acids. V was pared by 3 bases and J by 2 bases, with 11 bases between. DNA for the CDR3: TGCAGCGTTGAGGCACAATCTCCCTACGAGCAGTACTTC. Amino acid sequence: CSVEAQSPYEQYF.

This clone occurred once. This chain links TRBV14 with TRBJ2-7; possible D gene TRBD1, 5 bases. Trimming shortened V by 6 bases and J by 2 bases, and 11 bases separated the two germline ends. The CDR3 contains 13 residues. CDR1 is SGHDN, CDR2 FVKESK, per germline. The CDR3 DNA reads as TGTGCCAGCAGGGGGCCGGATGCCTACGAGCAGTACTTC. Residues: CASRGPDAYEQYF. Complete variable domain (other parts from reference TRBV14 and TRBJ2-7): EAGVTQFPSHSVIEKGQTVTLRCDPISGHDNLYWYRRVMGKEIKFLLHFVKESKQDESGMPNNRFLAERTGGTYSTLKVQPAELEDSGVYFCASRGPDAYEQYFGPGTRLTVT.

This rearrangement joins TRBV10-2 to TRBJ2-7; 11 bases fit TRBD2. The CDR3 runs to 16 residues. Trimming at V came to 3 bases and at J to 2 bases, leaving 6 bases not matched to a gene. The germline gives CDR1 WSHSY, CDR2 SAAADI. The CDR3, as DNA: TGCGCCAGCAGTGAACTAGCGGGAGACCCCCCCTACGAGCAGTACTTC. Protein sequence: CASSELAGDPPYEQYF.

The genes are TRBV5-4 and TRBJ2-6; D might be TRBD1 (6 bases). CDR1 is SGHNT, CDR2 YYREEE, per germline (reference sequence). This CDR3 is built from 15 residues. V lost 6 bases, J lost 3 bases, and 13 bases lay in between. The CDR3 sequence: CASTSNRDGANVLTF. The CDR3 DNA sequence: TGTGCCAGCACCTCAAACAGGGATGGGGCCAACGTCCTGACTTTC. Based on the CDR3 plus reference TRBV5-4 and TRBJ2-6, the full variable domain is ETGVTQSPTHLIKTRGQQVTLRCSSQSGHNTVSWYQQALGQGPQFIFQYYREEENGRGNFPPRFSGLQFPNYSSELNVNALELDDSALYLCASTSNRDGANVLTFGAGSRLTVL.